This T cell receptor (beta chain) comes out of a study of T cells in Graves' hyperthyroidism and ophthalmopathy. What was amplified from RNA transcripts were TCR beta CDR3 regions. TCR CDR3 underwent first-round RT-PCR with the HTBI primer set. TCRdb fed the multiplex PCR reads into MiXCR, producing one record per CDR3 protein. The table has some 300,000 distinct CDR3 sequences, roughly 13% seen once. This clonotype was detected ten times or more. The CDR3 extends over 15 amino acids. Germline lookup yields CDR1 DFQATT and CDR2 SNEGSKA (reference sequence). Between the trimmed V and J ends, which lost 2 bases and 9 bases, there was a span of 20 bases.

This receptor was identified in a woman between 25 and 40 years old with Graves' hyperthyroidism that later progressed to Graves' ophthalmopathy. Sample: blood. The gene calls are TRBV20-1 and TRBJ2-1, with D perhaps TRBD1 (7 bases). CDR3 in DNA: TGCAGTGCTAGACCCCCATCAGGGGGGCGGTTTGAGCAGTTCTTC. Its translation is CSARPPSGGRFEQFF.